Listed here are 16 T cell receptor beta chains from one sample, sequenced in a study of cytomegalovirus exposure and HLA in healthy donors. PCR amplification relied on 60 Vbeta primers (plus 13 Jbeta primers). Measured with immunoSEQ multiplex PCR; TCRdb has only the in-frame clones, and not every one. This sample yields around 200,000 clones, of which 80% to 90% are seen a single time; more than 0.25% belongs to the top ten. The material sequenced was PBMCs. Every receptor here comes from a woman in her twenties or thirties in good health and CMV-seronegative.

The chain links TRBV25-1 to TRBJ1-2; possible D gene TRBD1, 5 bases. The V and J ends lost 6 bases and 2 bases respectively, with 13 bases between them. This CDR3 spans 14 amino acids. The germline gives CDR1 MGHDK, CDR2 SYGVNS. CDR3 protein: CASRGGGTNYGYTF. As DNA, the CDR3 is TGTGCCAGCAGAGGCGGAGGGACCAACTATGGCTACACCTTC.

The chain recombines TRBV25-1 with TRBJ2-4; maybe TRBD2 (6 bases). CDR1 MGHDK and CDR2 SYGVNS come from the germline V gene. CDR3 size: 13 residues. V lost 8 bases to trimming and J lost 5 bases, with 13 bases between them. The CDR3 protein is CASGQGGQNIQYF. The CDR3 DNA reads as TGTGCCAGCGGGCAGGGAGGCCAAAACATTCAGTACTTC.

The V and J genes are TRBV6-6 and TRBJ2-1, with 10 bases lining up with TRBD1. The CDR3 has 15 amino acids. V was clipped by 4 bases and J by 6 bases; unmatched bases: 6. Germline CDR1 is MNHNY and CDR2 is SVGAGI (reference sequence). The CDR3 sequence is CASSFVRTGGNEQFF. CDR3 bases: TGTGCCAGCAGTTTCGTGAGGACAGGGGGCAATGAGCAGTTCTTC.

This chain uses TRBV13 with TRBJ2-3, with TRBD1 matching over 8 bases. V shed 2 bases, J shed 3 bases, and the junction held 1 base outside the gene matches. This CDR3 is built from 14 residues. Germline V gives CDR1 PRHDT, CDR2 FYEKMQ (reference sequence). The CDR3 reads CASSLRQGTDTQYF. DNA of the CDR3: TGTGCCAGCAGCTTACGACAGGGGACAGATACGCAGTATTTT.

The chain combines TRBV7-8 with TRBJ1-4, with 9 bases identical to TRBD1. In germline, CDR1 is SGHVS, CDR2 FQNEAQ. The CDR3 length is 15 residues. Trimming at V came to 3 bases and at J to 8 bases, leaving 7 bases not matched to a gene. In DNA, the CDR3 is TGTGCCAGCAGCTTCTCGGGACAGGGTCGCGAAAAACTGTTTTTT. Its translation is CASSFSGQGREKLFF.

The chain joins TRBV13 to TRBJ1-4; weak D call: TRBD1 (6 bases). V was clipped by 5 bases and J by 2 bases, with 12 bases between them. The CDR3 sequence is 15 residues long. In germline, CDR1 is PRHDT, CDR2 FYEKMQ (reference sequence). CDR3 sequence (DNA): TGTGCCAGCAGCAGAACAGGGCTCACTAATGAAAAACTGTTTTTT. Residues: CASSRTGLTNEKLFF.

The V call is TRBV5-1, the J call TRBJ2-1, with D maybe TRBD1 (5 bases). Between the trimmed V and J ends, which lost 0 bases and 2 bases, there was a span of 15 bases. This CDR3 region has 17 residues. CDR1 is SGHRS, CDR2 YFSETQ, per germline. This CDR3 reads CASSLGGALGPYNEQFF. The CDR3 coding sequence is TGCGCCAGCAGCTTGGGTGGGGCGCTAGGGCCCTACAATGAGCAGTTCTTC.

The table lists this clone with a few counts. This chain links TRBV6-5 with TRBJ2-3; D is perhaps TRBD1 (5 bases). The V gene lost 2 bases and the J gene lost 8 bases, with 17 bases spanning the gap. The V gene's germline CDR1 is MNHEY and CDR2 SVGAGI. This CDR3 spans 15 amino acids. This chain's CDR3 is CASSYRQTPSGTQYF. DNA of the CDR3: TGTGCCAGCAGTTACCGACAGACTCCCAGTGGTACGCAGTATTTT.

This sequence joins TRBV28 and TRBJ2-7; TRBD1 aligns across 9 bases. V dropped 6 bases and J dropped 3; count of bases not matched to a gene: 9. This CDR3 has 15 residues. The germline V gene encodes CDR1 MDHEN and CDR2 SYDVKM. The CDR3 coding sequence is TGTGCCAGCAGCCTAGGGGGACAGGGAATCTACGAGCAGTACTTC. Translation gives CASSLGGQGIYEQYF.

The V call is TRBV5-1, the J call TRBJ1-2, with TRBD1 matching over 7 bases. The CDR3 has 14 residues. V shed 4 bases and J 6 bases; nucleotides not matched to a gene: 9. In germline, CDR1 is SGHRS, CDR2 YFSETQ. CDR3 sequence reads: CASSVAAGGHGYTF. CDR3 coding DNA: TGCGCCAGCAGCGTGGCGGCAGGGGGGCATGGCTACACCTTC.

V is TRBV4-1 and J is TRBJ2-1; TRBD2 aligns across 15 bases. Germline CDR1 MGHRA, CDR2 YSYEKL. Trimming at V came to 4 bases and at J to 7 bases, leaving 5 bases not matched to a gene. The CDR3 spans 16 residues. The CDR3 DNA follows: TGCGCCAGCAGCCTCGGGACTAGCGGGGGGTTGAATGAGCAGTTCTTC. Translation: CASSLGTSGGLNEQFF.

The chain has TRBV6-4 and TRBJ2-7; perhaps TRBD1 as D (6 bases). V lost 10 bases to trimming and J lost 9 bases, with 25 bases between them. Per the germline V gene, CDR1 is MRHNA and CDR2 is SNTAGT. The CDR3 sequence is 14 residues long. Here the CDR3 DNA reads TGTGCCATCCTCCCGGCCCATCAGGGGCTAGGGCAGTACTTC. Translated, it gives CAILPAHQGLGQYF.

The gene calls are TRBV5-1 and TRBJ2-3; 10 nucleotides line up with TRBD2. The germline V gene encodes CDR1 SGHRS and CDR2 YFSETQ. The length of the CDR3 is 13 residues. V trimming: 5 bases; J trimming: 5 bases; junction bases outside the gene matches: 2. The CDR3 nucleotides read TGCGCCAGCAGTCTAGCGGGAGTAGATACGCAGTATTTT. Translated: CASSLAGVDTQYF.

This chain joins TRBV5-1 and TRBJ2-1; 8 nucleotides match TRBD2. This CDR3 is 15 amino acids long. Germline V gene lookup returns CDR1 SGHRS and CDR2 YFSETQ. The trim removed 4 bases at V and 8 bases at J, leaving 11 bases unmatched. DNA of the CDR3: TGCGCCAGCAGCCCCGGGACTAGAGAGGGCGATGAGCAGTTCTTC. Its translation: CASSPGTREGDEQFF.

In DNA form, the CDR3 reads TGTGCCAGTAGTGTCGGCAGGGGGCATGTCTACGAGCAGTACTTC. It codes for CASSVGRGHVYEQYF. The V call is TRBV19, the J call TRBJ2-7, with TRBD1 matching over 8 bases. Germline CDR1 is LNHDA and CDR2 is SQIVND (reference sequence). Losses at the gene ends were 5 bases for V and 3 bases for J; bases not matched to a gene: 9. This CDR3 spans 15 amino acids.

In this sample, this clone turned up once. V gene TRBV7-9 combines with J gene TRBJ2-4; a possible D gene is TRBD2 (6 bases). The germline gives CDR1 SEHNR, CDR2 FQNEAQ (reference sequence). Trimming took 5 bases from V and 13 from J, leaving 18 bases between them. The CDR3 is 13 amino acids. CDR3 loop: CASSPPPGDGQYF. The CDR3 coding sequence is TGTGCCAGCAGCCCTCCTCCGGGAGACGGCCAGTACTTC.